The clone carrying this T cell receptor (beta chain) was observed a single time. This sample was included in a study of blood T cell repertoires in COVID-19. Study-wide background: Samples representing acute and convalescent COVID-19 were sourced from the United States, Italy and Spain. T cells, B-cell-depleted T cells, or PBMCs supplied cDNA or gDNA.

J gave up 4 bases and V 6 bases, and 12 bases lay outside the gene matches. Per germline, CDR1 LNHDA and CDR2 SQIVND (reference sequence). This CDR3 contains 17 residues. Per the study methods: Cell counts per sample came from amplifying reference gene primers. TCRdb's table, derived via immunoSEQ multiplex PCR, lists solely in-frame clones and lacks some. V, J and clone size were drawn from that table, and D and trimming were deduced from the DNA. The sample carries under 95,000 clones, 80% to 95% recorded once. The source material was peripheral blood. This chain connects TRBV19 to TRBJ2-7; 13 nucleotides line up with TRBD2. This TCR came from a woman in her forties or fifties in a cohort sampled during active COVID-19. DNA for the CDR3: TGTGCCAGTAGCCAGGGACTAGCGGGACGATACCGGTACGAGCAGTACTTC. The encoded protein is CASSQGLAGRYRYEQYF.